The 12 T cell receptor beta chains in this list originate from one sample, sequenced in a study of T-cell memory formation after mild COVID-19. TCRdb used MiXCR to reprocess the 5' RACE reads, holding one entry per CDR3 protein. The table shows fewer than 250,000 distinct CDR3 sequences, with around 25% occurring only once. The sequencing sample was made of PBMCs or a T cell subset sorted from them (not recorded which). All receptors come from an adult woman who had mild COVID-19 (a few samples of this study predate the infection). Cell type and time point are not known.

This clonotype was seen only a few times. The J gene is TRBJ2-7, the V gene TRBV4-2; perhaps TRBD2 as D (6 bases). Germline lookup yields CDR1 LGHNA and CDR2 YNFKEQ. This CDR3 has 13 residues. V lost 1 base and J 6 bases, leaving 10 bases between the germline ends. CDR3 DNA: TGTGCCAGCAGCCAAGCCGGAGCGGGCGAGCAGTACTTC. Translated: CASSQAGAGEQYF.

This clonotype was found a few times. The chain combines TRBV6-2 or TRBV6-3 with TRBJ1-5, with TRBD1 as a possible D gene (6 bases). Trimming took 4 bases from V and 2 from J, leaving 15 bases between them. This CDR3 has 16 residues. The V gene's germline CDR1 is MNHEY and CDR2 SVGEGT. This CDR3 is CASSSGAGAGNQPQHF. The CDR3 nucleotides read TGTGCCAGCAGTTCAGGGGCGGGGGCAGGCAATCAGCCCCAGCATTTT.

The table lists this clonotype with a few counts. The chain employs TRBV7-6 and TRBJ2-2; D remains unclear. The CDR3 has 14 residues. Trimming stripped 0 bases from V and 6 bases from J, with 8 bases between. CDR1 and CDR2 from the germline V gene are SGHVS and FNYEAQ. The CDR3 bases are TGTGCCAGCAGCTTAGCCGCAAGGGCCGGGGAGCTGTTTTTT. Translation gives CASSLAARAGELFF.

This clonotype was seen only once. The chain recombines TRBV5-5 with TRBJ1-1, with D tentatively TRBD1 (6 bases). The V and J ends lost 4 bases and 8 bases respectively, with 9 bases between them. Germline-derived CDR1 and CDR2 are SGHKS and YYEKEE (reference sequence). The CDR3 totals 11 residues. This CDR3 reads CASSAGTEAFF. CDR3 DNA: TGTGCCAGCAGCGCAGGGACAGAAGCTTTCTTT.

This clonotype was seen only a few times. CDR3: CASSLPPSGATGELFF. CDR3 DNA sequence: TGTGCCAGCAGCTTACCTCCGTCAGGGGCAACCGGGGAGCTGTTTTTT. The chain combines TRBV7-9 with TRBJ2-2; possible D gene TRBD1, 6 bases. Trimming left V 2 bases short and J 5 bases short, with 15 bases between. Germline lookup yields CDR1 SEHNR and CDR2 FQNEAQ (reference sequence). The CDR3 loop spans 16 amino acids.

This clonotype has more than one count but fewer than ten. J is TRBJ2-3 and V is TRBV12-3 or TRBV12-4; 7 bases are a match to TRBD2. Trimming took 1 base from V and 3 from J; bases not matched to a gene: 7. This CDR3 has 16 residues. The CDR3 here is CASSLGAGPGTDTQYF. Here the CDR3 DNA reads TGTGCCAGCAGTTTAGGAGCGGGACCCGGGACAGATACGCAGTATTTT.

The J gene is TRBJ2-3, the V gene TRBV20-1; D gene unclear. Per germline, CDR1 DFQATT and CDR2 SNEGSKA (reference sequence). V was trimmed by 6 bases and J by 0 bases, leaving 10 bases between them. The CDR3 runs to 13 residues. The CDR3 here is CSARQPSTDTQYF. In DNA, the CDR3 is TGCAGTGCCCGCCAGCCAAGCACAGATACGCAGTATTTT.

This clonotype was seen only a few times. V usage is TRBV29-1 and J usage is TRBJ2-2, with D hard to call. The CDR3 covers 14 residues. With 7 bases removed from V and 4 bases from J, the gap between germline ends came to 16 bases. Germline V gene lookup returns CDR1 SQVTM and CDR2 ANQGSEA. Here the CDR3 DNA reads TGCAGCGCCCTAGACGGTGGGGTCACCGGGGAGCTGTTTTTT. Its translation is CSALDGGVTGELFF.

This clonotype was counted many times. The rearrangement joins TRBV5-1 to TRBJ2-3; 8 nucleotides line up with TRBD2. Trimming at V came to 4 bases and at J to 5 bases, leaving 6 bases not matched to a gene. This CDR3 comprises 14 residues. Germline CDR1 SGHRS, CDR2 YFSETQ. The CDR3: CASSTGGPQDTQYF. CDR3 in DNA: TGCGCCAGCAGCACGGGGGGGCCACAAGATACGCAGTATTTT.

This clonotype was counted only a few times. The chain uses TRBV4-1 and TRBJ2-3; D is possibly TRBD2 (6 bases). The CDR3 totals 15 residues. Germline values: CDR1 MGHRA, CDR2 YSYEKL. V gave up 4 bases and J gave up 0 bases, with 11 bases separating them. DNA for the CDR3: TGCGCCAGCAGCCCAGAGGCGGGGAGCACAGATACGCAGTATTTT. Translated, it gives CASSPEAGSTDTQYF.

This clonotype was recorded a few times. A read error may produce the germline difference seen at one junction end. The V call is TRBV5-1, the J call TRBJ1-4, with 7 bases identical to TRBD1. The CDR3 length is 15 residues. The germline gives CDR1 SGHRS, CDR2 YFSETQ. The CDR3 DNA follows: TGCGCCAGCAGCTTATGCCGGACGCTTCGGACAGGTGACCTCTTT. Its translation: CASSLCRTLRTGDLF.

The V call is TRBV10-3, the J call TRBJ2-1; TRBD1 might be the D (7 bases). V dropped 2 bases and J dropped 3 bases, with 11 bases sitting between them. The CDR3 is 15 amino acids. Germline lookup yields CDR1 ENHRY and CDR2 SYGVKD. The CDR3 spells CAISEGGGLYNEQFF. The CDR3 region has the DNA TGTGCCATCAGTGAGGGAGGGGGCCTCTACAATGAGCAGTTCTTC.